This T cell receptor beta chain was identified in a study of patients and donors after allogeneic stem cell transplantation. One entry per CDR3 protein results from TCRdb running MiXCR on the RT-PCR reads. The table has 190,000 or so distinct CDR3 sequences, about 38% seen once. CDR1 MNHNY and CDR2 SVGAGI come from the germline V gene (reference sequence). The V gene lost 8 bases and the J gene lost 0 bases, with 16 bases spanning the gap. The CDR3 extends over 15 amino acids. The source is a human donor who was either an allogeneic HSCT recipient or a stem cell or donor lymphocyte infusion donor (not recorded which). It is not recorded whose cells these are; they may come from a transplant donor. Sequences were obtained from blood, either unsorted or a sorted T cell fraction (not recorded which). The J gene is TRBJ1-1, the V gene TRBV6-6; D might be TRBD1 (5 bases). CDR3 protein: CASLERGTVNTEAFF. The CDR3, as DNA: TGTGCCAGCCTCGAGAGGGGAACGGTGAACACTGAAGCTTTCTTT.